Given below is one T cell receptor (beta chain) in context. This clone was counted once. Its antigen remains unidentified. The record has no base qualities; no much larger clone is one base away. The Quick-DNA Microprep Kit was used to extract genomic DNA from the sorted cells. TCRbeta DNA was amplified with the immunoSEQ hsTCRbeta kit following the manufacturer's protocol. TCRbeta libraries were sequenced on an Illumina MiSeq instrument. Per the authors' processing: Following removal of out-of-frame sequences, roughly 2 million distinct TCRbeta sequences were retained, with an average of roughly 70,000 per individual. Two values were used to score each individual: the count of 150 to 200 previously reported CMV-associated TCRbeta sequences and the total count of productive distinct TCRbeta sequences. A beta-binomial model was reimplemented in Python, and scikit-learn random forests with default parameters were trained on data from the US cohort. Classifier performance on the Belgian cohort was reported as the median AUC with percentile confidence intervals calculated over 10,000 bootstrap iterations. TCRdb stores this immuneACCESS table with in-frame sequences only. Part of the clones is absent; in the studies checked, under half of the shortfall reflects unresolved V genes, and no reason is known for the rest. Clone size and V and J calls were adopted from that table, with D and trimming inferred from the DNA. The sample yields about 58,000 clones; approximately 86% were counted once. 0.5% of the sample is held by the ten biggest clonotypes.

The CDR3 goes from the cysteine to the phenylalanine over 14 residues. The read is trimmed to its CDR3 DNA, 42 bases read in frame from base 1. The germline V gene provides CDR1 MDHEN and CDR2 SYDVKM. Compared with germline, V lacks 6 bases and J lacks 5 bases; bases without a gene match: 9. Single viable CD3+CD4+CD8-CD45RO+ cells were sorted as memory CD4+ T cells on a FACSAria II. CMV serostatus was determined with a Roche Elecsys assay detecting serum IgG against CMV pp150, pp28, p38 and p52. Once the samples were thawed, total CD4+ T cells were enriched through positive selection using CD4 magnetic microbeads. The samples came from a separate study whose specific focus was interrogating the CD4+ T cell memory repertoire. Peripheral blood mononuclear cells were isolated and cryopreserved according to standard operating procedures, and serum was stored at -80 degrees C. The staining relied on CD3-PerCP (BW264/56), CD4-APC (RPA-T4), CD45RO-PE (UCHT1) and CD8-Pacific Orange (3B5) antibodies, and Sytox blue was used to exclude non-viable cells.

These data belong to a study of memory CD4+ T cells and cytomegalovirus serostatus (dated by TCRdb to between 2018 and 2021). Concerning the study at large: The roughly 33 healthy Belgian adults in the cohort included 9 who were CMV seropositive and around 25 who were CMV seronegative. To replicate a published TCR-based CMV serostatus classifier, the study sequenced CD4+ memory TCRbeta repertoires from a Belgian cohort whose cytomegalovirus serostatus was known. General findings and caveats noted by the study authors: The results were interpreted as suggesting that the CMV-associated TCR signature is mostly present in the CD4+ memory repertoire. For CMV serostatus prediction, a median bootstrapped AUC of about 0.96 was reached with the original framework, and a median bootstrapped AUC of about 0.89 was reached with a US-trained random forest. Among the roughly 160 previously reported CMV-associated TCRbeta sequences, over 65 showed up in the CD4+ memory repertoires, with each one found in between one and five individuals. Only CD4+CD45RO+ memory cells were sequenced, in contrast to the original study, which included naive and memory CD4+ and CD8+ populations. The original-framework classifier achieved a median bootstrapped AUC of almost 0.97 with a 95% CI of 0.76-1.00 on the Belgian cohort.

The receptor's source is an adult in good health and CMV-seronegative. Some clones in this sample may be carry-over from other donors' samples. Sequenced sample: memory CD4+ T cells from blood. The sequence joins TRBV28 to TRBJ2-5; TRBD1 matches 7 bases in the middle. The base sequence is TGTGCCAGCAGCCCCGGGACAGTGGGGGAGACCCAGTACTTC. Its protein product is CASSPGTVGETQYF.